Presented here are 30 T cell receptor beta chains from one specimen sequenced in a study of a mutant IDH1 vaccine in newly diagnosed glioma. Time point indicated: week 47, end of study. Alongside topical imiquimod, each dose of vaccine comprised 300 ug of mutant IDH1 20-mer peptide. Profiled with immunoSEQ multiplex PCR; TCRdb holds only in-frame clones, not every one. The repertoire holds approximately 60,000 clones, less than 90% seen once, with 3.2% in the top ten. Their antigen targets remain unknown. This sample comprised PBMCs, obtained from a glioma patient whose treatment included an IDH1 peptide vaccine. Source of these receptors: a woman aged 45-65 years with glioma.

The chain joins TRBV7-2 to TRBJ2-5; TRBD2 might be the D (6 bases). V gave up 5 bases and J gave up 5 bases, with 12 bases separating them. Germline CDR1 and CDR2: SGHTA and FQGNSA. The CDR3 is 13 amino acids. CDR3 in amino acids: CASSPRAGETQYF. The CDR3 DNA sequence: TGTGCCAGCAGCCCCCGGGCGGGGGAGACCCAGTACTTC.

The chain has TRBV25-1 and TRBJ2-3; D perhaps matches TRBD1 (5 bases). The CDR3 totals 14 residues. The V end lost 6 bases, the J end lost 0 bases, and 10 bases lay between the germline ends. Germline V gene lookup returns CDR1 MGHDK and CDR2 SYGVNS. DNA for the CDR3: TGTGCCAGCAGCCTCAGGGCTAGCACAGATACGCAGTATTTT. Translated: CASSLRASTDTQYF. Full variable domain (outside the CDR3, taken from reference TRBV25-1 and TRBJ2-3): EADIYQTPRYLVIGTGKKITLECSQTMGHDKMYWYQQDPGMELHLIHYSYGVNSTEKGDLSSESTVSRIRTEHFPLTLESARPSHTSQYLCASSLRASTDTQYFGPGTRLTVL.

The CDR3 DNA reads as TGTGCCAGCAGCTTGGGCCCGAGCTCTGGAAACACCATATATTTT. Translation: CASSLGPSSGNTIYF. V is TRBV5-6 and J is TRBJ1-3; no clear D. Trimming removed 0 bases at V and 0 bases at J, with 7 bases between. This CDR3 is built from 15 residues. Germline values: CDR1 SGHDT, CDR2 YYEEEE.

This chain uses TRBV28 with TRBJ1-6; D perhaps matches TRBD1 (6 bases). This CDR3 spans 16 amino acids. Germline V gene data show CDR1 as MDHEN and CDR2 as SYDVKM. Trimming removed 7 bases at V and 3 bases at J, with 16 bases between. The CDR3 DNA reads TGTGCCAGCACCGTAAGGGGGGCGAACTATAATTCACCCCTCCACTTT. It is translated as CASTVRGANYNSPLHF.

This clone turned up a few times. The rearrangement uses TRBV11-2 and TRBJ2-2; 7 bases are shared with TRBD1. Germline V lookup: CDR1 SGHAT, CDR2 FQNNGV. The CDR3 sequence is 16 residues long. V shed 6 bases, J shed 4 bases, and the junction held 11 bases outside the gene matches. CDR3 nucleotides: TGTGCCAGCAGACCCGGGACAGCTAAGTTCACCGGGGAGCTGTTTTTT. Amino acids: CASRPGTAKFTGELFF.

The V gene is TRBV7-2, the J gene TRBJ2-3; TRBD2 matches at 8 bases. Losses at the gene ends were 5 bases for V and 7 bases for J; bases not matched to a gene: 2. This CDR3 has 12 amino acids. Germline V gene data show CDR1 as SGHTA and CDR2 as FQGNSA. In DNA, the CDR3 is TGTGCCAGCAGCGCGGGGGGACATACGCAGTATTTT. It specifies CASSAGGHTQYF. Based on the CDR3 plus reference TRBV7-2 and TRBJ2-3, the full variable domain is GAGVSQSPSNKVTEKGKDVELRCDPISGHTALYWYRQSLGQGLEFLIYFQGNSAPDKSGLPSDRFSAERTGGSVSTLTIQRTQQEDSAVYLCASSAGGHTQYFGPGTRLTVL.

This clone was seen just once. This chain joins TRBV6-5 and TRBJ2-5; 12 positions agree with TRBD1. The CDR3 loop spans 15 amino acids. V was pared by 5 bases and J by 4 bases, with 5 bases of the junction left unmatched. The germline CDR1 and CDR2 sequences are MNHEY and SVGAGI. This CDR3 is CASSLRDRGRETQYF. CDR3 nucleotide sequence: TGTGCCAGCAGTCTACGGGACAGGGGGCGAGAGACCCAGTACTTC.

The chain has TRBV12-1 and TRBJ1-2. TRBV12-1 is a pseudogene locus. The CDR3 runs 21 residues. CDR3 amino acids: CASSFRYRKFISAEFDYGYTF. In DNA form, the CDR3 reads TGTGCCAGCAGCTTCCGATATAGGAAATTTATCTCCGCGGAGTTCGACTATGGCTACACCTTC.

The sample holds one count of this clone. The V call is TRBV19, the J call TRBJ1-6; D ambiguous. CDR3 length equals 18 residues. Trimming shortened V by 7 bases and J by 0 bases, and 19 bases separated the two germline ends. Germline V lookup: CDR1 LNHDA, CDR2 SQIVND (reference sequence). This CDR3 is CASTDISRVSSYNSPLHF. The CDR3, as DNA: TGTGCCAGTACTGATATTTCTCGGGTGAGCTCCTATAATTCACCCCTCCACTTT.

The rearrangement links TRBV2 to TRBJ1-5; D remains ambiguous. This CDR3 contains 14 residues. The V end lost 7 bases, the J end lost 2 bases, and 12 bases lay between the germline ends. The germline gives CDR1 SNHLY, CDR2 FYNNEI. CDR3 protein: CASNLPGRNQPQHF. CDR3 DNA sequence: TGTGCCAGCAACCTCCCCGGACGCAATCAGCCCCAGCATTTT.

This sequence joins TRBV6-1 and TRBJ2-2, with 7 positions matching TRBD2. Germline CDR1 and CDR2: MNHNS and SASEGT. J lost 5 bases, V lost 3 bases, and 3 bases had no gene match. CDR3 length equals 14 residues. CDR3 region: CASSDSGGTGELFF. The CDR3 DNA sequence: TGTGCCAGCAGTGACTCGGGGGGAACCGGGGAGCTGTTTTTT.

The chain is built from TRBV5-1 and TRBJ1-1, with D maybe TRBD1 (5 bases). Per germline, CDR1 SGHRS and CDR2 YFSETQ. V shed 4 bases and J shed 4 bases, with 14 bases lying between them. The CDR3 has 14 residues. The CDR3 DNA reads TGCGCCAGCAGCCCAGGATCAGGGCGCACTGAAGCTTTCTTT. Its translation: CASSPGSGRTEAFF.

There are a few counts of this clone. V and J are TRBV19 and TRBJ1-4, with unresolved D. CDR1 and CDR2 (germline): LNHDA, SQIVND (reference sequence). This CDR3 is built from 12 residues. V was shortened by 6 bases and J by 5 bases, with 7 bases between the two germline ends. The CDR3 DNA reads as TGTGCCAGTAGCAAATCGAATGAAAAACTGTTTTTT. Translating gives CASSKSNEKLFF.

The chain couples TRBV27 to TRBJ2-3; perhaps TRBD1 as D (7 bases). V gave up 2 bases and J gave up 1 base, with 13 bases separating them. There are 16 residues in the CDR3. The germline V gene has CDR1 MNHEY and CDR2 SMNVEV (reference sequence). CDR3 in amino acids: CASSLRQGGGTDTQYF. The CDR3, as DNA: TGTGCCAGCAGTTTACGACAGGGCGGGGGCACAGATACGCAGTATTTT.

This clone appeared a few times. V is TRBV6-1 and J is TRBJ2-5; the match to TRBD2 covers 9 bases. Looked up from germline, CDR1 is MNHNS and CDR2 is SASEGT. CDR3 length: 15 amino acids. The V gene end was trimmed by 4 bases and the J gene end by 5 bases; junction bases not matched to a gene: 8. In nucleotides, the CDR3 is TGTGCCAGCAGTGCCTTAGCGGGGGCCCTTGAGACCCAGTACTTC. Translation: CASSALAGALETQYF.

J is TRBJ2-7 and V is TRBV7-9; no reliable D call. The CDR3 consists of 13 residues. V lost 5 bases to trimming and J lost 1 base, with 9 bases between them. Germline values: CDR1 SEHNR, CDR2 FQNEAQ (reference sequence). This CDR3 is CASSKTPSYEQYF. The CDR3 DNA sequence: TGTGCCAGCAGCAAGACTCCTTCCTACGAGCAGTACTTC. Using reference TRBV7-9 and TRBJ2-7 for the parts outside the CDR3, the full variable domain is DTGVSQNPRHKITKRGQNVTFRCDPISEHNRLYWYRQTLGQGPEFLTYFQNEAQLEKSRLLSDRFSAERPKGSFSTLEIQRTEQGDSAMYLCASSKTPSYEQYFGPGTRLTVT.

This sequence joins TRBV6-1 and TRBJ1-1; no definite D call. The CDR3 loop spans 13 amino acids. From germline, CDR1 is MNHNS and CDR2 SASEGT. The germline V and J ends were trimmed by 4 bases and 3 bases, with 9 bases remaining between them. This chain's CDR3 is CASSVGLYTEAFF. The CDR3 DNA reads TGTGCCAGCAGTGTCGGCCTCTACACTGAAGCTTTCTTT.

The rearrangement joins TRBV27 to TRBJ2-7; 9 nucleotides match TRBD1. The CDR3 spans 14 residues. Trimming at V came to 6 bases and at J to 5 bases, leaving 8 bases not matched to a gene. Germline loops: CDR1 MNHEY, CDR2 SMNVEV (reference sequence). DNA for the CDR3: TGTGCCAGCAGCCAGACAGGGGGGAGTCACGAGCAGTACTTC. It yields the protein CASSQTGGSHEQYF.

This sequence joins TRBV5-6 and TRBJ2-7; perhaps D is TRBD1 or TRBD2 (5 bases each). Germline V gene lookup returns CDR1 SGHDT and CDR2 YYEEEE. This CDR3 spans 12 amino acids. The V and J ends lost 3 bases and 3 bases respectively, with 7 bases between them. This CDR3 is CASSWDGYEQYF. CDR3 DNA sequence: TGTGCCAGCAGCTGGGACGGCTACGAGCAGTACTTC. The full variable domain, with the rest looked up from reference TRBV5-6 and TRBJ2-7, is DAGVTQSPTHLIKTRGQQVTLRCSPKSGHDTVSWYQQALGQGPQFIFQYYEEEERQRGNFPDRFSGHQFPNYSSELNVNALLLGDSALYLCASSWDGYEQYFGPGTRLTVT.

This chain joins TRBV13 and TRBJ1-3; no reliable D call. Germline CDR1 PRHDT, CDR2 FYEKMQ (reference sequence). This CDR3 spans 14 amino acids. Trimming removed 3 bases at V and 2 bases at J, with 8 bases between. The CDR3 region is CASSFWETGNTIYF. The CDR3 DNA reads TGTGCCAGCAGCTTCTGGGAGACTGGAAACACCATATATTTT. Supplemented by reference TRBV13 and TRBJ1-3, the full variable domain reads AAGVIQSPRHLIKEKRETATLKCYPIPRHDTVYWYQQGPGQDPQFLISFYEKMQSDKGSIPDRFSAQQFSDYHSELNMSSLELGDSALYFCASSFWETGNTIYFGEGSWLTVV.

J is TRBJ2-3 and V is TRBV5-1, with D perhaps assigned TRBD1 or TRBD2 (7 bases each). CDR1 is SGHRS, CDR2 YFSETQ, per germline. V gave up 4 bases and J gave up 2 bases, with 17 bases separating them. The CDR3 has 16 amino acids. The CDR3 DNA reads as TGCGCCAGCAGCCGAGGGGGCGCGGGAGCCACAGATACGCAGTATTTT. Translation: CASSRGGAGATDTQYF.

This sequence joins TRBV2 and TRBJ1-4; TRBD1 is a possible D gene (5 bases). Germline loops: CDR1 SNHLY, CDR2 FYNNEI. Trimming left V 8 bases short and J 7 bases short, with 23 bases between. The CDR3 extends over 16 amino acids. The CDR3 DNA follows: TGTGCCAGCTCTCCCTTACTACCGGGGCCGAGTGAAAAACTGTTTTTT. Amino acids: CASSPLLPGPSEKLFF. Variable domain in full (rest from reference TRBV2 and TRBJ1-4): EPEVTQTPSHQVTQMGQEVILRCVPISNHLYFYWYRQILGQKVEFLVSFYNNEISEKSEIFDDQFSVERPDGSNFTLKIRSTKLEDSAMYFCASSPLLPGPSEKLFFGSGTQLSVL.

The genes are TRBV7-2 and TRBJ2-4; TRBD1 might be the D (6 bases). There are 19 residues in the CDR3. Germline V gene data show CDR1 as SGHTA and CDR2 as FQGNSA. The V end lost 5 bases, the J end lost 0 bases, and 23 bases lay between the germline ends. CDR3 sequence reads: CASSPTVGQRQLAKNIQYF. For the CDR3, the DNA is TGTGCCAGCAGCCCGACGGTCGGACAGAGACAGCTAGCCAAAAACATTCAGTACTTC.

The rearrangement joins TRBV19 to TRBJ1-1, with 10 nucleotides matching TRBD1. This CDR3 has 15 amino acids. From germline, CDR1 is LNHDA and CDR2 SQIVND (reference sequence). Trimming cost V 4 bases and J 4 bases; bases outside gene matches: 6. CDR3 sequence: CASSTRTGGFTEAFF. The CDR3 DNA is TGTGCCAGTAGTACCCGGACAGGGGGTTTCACTGAAGCTTTCTTT.

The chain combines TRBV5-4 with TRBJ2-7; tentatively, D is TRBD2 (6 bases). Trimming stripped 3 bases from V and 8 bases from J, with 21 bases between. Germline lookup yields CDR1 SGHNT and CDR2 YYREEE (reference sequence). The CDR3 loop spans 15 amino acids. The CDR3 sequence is CASSSGGTTYGQQYF. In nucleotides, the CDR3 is TGTGCCAGCAGCTCGGGCGGGACGACCTACGGTCAGCAGTACTTC.

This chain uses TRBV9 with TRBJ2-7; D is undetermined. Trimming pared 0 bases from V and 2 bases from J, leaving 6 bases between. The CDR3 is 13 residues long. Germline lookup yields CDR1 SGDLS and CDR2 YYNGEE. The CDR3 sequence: CASSVGPAYEQYF. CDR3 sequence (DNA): TGTGCCAGCAGCGTAGGGCCTGCCTACGAGCAGTACTTC.

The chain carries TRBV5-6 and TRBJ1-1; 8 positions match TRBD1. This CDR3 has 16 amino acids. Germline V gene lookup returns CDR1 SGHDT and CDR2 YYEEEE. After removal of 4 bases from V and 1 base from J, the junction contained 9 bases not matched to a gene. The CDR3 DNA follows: TGTGCCAGCAGCCCGAGGGCAGGGGGCTGGAACACTGAAGCTTTCTTT. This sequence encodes CASSPRAGGWNTEAFF.

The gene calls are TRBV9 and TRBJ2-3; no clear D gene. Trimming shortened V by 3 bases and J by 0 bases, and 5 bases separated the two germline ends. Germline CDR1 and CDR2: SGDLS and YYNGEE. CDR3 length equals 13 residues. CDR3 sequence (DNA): TGTGCCAGCAGCGCCTTAAGCACAGATACGCAGTATTTT. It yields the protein CASSALSTDTQYF.

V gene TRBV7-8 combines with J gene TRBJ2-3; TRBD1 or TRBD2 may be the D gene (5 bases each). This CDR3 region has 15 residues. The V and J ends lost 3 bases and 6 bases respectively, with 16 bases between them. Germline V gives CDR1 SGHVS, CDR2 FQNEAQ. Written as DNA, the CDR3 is TGTGCCAGCAGCTTCGGGGACCGAAAAGGGGATACGCAGTATTTT. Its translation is CASSFGDRKGDTQYF.

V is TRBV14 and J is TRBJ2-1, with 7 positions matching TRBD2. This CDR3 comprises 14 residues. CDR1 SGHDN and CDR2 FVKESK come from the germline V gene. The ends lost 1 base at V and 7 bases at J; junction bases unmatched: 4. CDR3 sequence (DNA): TGTGCCAGCAGCCAAGTTGGACTAGTTAATGAGCAGTTCTTC. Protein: CASSQVGLVNEQFF.